This TCR beta chain was observed in a study of cytomegalovirus exposure and HLA in healthy donors. Study-level information: Genotyping of more than 300 donors showed that roughly 83% belonged to the Caucasian-associated ancestry cluster. The study's findings and limits: The authors judged a highly shared variant cluster likely a sequencing artifact.

Of note for this clone: The antigen is undetermined. This sample also contains other DNA sequences that code for the same CDR3.

The CDR3 is 12 residues long. Germline lookup yields CDR1 LNHDA and CDR2 SQIVND (reference sequence). V lost 6 bases and J lost 1, with 6 bases in between. The PCR employed 60 Vbeta primers together with 13 Jbeta primers. Method: immunoSEQ multiplex PCR; TCRdb's copy keeps in-frame clones and lacks some. Recorded here are tens of thousands of clones; the top ten clones represent about 3.8%. The sequence was collected from a female donor in good health and CMV-seropositive. The chain employs TRBV19 and TRBJ1-1, with a tentative D call TRBD1 (6 bases). Material: PBMCs. The DNA for the CDR3 is TGTGCCAGTAGGGACAGGAACACTGAAGCTTTCTTT. Protein product: CASRDRNTEAFF.